Listed here are 24 T cell receptor beta chains from one sample, sequenced in a study of blood T cell repertoires in COVID-19. Some clones are missing from TCRdb's copy, which holds only in-frame ones; the method was immunoSEQ multiplex PCR. The sample records 340,000 or so clones, around nine tenths being singletons. The sequencing input was peripheral blood. The receptor set was obtained from a man aged 45-65 years with active or convalescent COVID-19.

This sequence joins TRBV10-3 and TRBJ1-1; D call uncertain. The germline V gene has CDR1 ENHRY and CDR2 SYGVKD. The CDR3 runs to 12 residues. V was clipped by 6 bases and J by 2 bases, with 7 bases between them. The CDR3 is CAISRSNTEAFF. As DNA, the CDR3 is TGTGCCATCAGCAGGTCAAACACTGAAGCTTTCTTT.

V is TRBV5-8 and J is TRBJ2-1; 9 bases are a match to TRBD1. V lost 4 bases, J lost 3 bases, and 5 bases stayed unmatched. The CDR3 spans 15 residues. Germline V lookup: CDR1 SGHTS, CDR2 YDEGEE. The CDR3, as DNA: TGTGCCAGCAGCCGCGGACAGGGGTTCTACAATGAGCAGTTCTTC. Translating gives CASSRGQGFYNEQFF.

V usage is TRBV19 and J usage is TRBJ1-6; D gene ambiguous. Trimming cost V 1 base and J 7 bases, with 8 bases left between them. From germline, CDR1 is LNHDA and CDR2 SQIVND (reference sequence). The CDR3 has 14 amino acids. CDR3 protein: CASSIGLGNSPLHF. DNA for the CDR3: TGTGCCAGTAGTATAGGCCTCGGGAATTCACCCCTCCACTTT. The complete variable domain, with remaining parts taken from reference TRBV19 and TRBJ1-6, reads DGGITQSPKYLFRKEGQNVTLSCEQNLNHDAMYWYRQDPGQGLRLIYYSQIVNDFQKGDIAEGYSVSREKKESFPLTVTSAQKNPTAFYLCASSIGLGNSPLHFGNGTRLTVT.

The rearrangement uses TRBV7-9 and TRBJ1-1; 9 nucleotides match TRBD1. The CDR3 is 18 amino acids. The ends lost 1 base at V and 4 bases at J; junction bases unmatched: 13. Per germline, CDR1 SEHNR and CDR2 FQNEAQ (reference sequence). CDR3 amino acids: CASSLGLVGTGYGTEAFF. In DNA form, the CDR3 reads TGTGCCAGCAGCTTAGGCTTAGTAGGGACAGGGTATGGCACTGAAGCTTTCTTT.

This rearrangement joins TRBV18 to TRBJ2-5, with D possibly TRBD1 on 7 matching bases. This CDR3 spans 18 amino acids. Looked up from germline, CDR1 is KGHSH and CDR2 is LQKENI. Trimming stripped 3 bases from V and 2 bases from J, with 22 bases between. CDR3 region: CASSPVSRDSLLQETQYF. The CDR3, as DNA: TGTGCCAGCTCACCGGTATCGCGGGACAGCCTACTTCAAGAGACCCAGTACTTC. Filled out from reference TRBV18 and TRBJ2-5, the complete variable domain reads NAGVMQNPRHLVRRRGQEARLRCSPMKGHSHVYWYRQLPEEGLKFMVYLQKENIIDESGMPKERFSAEFPKEGPSILRIQQVVRGDSAAYFCASSPVSRDSLLQETQYFGPGTRLLVL.

The chain is built from TRBV6-5 and TRBJ2-1; 10 nucleotides align to TRBD1. The CDR3 contains 16 residues. Germline lookup yields CDR1 MNHEY and CDR2 SVGAGI. V lost 4 bases, J lost 4 bases, and 7 bases stayed unmatched. The CDR3 DNA sequence: TGTGCCAGCAGTTCCCTGACAGGGGGCCTTTACAATGAGCAGTTCTTC. Encoded protein: CASSSLTGGLYNEQFF.

In DNA, the CDR3 is TGTGCCAGCAGTAGGGGGAATTCTGGCTATGGCTACACCTTC. Protein sequence: CASSRGNSGYGYTF. This chain connects TRBV28 to TRBJ1-2, with D possibly being TRBD1 (6 bases). V lost 5 bases and J 4 bases, leaving 14 bases between the germline ends. The germline V gene has CDR1 MDHEN and CDR2 SYDVKM. The CDR3 loop spans 14 amino acids.

The genes are TRBV28 and TRBJ2-7, with D perhaps TRBD1 (5 bases). CDR3 length: 14 residues. The germline gives CDR1 MDHEN, CDR2 SYDVKM. V was trimmed by 2 bases and J by 7 bases, leaving 15 bases between them. This CDR3 is CASSLRAGWSEQYF. The CDR3 bases are TGTGCCAGCAGTTTAAGGGCAGGGTGGAGTGAGCAGTACTTC.

V gene TRBV7-9 combines with J gene TRBJ1-4; no definite D call. CDR3 size: 13 residues. The germline CDR1 and CDR2 sequences are SEHNR and FQNEAQ (reference sequence). V lost 5 bases to trimming and J lost 4 bases, with 8 bases between them. The CDR3 loop reads CASSGGVNEKLFF. The CDR3 DNA sequence: TGTGCCAGCAGCGGAGGAGTTAATGAAAAACTGTTTTTT.

The chain carries TRBV5-1 and TRBJ1-1; D remains ambiguous. CDR1 and CDR2 (germline): SGHRS, YFSETQ. Trimming took 4 bases from V and 3 from J, leaving 13 bases between them. The CDR3 is 14 amino acids. The CDR3, as DNA: TGCGCCAGCAGCAAGGAGTCGACCTACACTGAAGCTTTCTTT. It codes for CASSKESTYTEAFF.

The V call is TRBV9, the J call TRBJ1-1; 10 bases line up with TRBD1. With 0 bases clipped from V and 5 bases from J, the junction kept 4 bases outside the gene matches. The CDR3 is 15 residues long. Germline V lookup: CDR1 SGDLS, CDR2 YYNGEE. CDR3 protein: CASSVVTGGETEAFF. CDR3 in DNA: TGTGCCAGCAGCGTAGTGACAGGGGGCGAAACTGAAGCTTTCTTT. Looking up the rest from reference TRBV9 and TRBJ1-1 gives the full variable domain: DSGVTQTPKHLITATGQRVTLRCSPRSGDLSVYWYQQSLDQGLQFLIQYYNGEERAKGNILERFSAQQFPDLHSELNLSSLELGDSALYFCASSVVTGGETEAFFGQGTRLTVV.

In this sample, this clone turned up once. This chain links TRBV7-2 with TRBJ1-5; a possible D gene is TRBD1 (6 bases). V lost 3 bases and J 4 bases, leaving 13 bases between the germline ends. The CDR3 loop spans 15 amino acids. The germline V gene encodes CDR1 SGHTA and CDR2 FQGNSA. The CDR3 loop reads CASSFMTGTNQPQHF. CDR3 coding DNA: TGTGCCAGCAGCTTCATGACAGGTACAAATCAGCCCCAGCATTTT.

The chain has TRBV6-5 and TRBJ1-1; no firm D call. Per germline, CDR1 MNHEY and CDR2 SVGAGI. The length of the CDR3 is 13 residues. V lost 4 bases, J lost 6 bases, and 12 bases lay in between. The CDR3 reads CASSSTNEPEAFF. The CDR3 DNA reads as TGTGCCAGCAGTTCTACGAATGAGCCTGAAGCTTTCTTT.

This chain uses TRBV9 with TRBJ1-4, with D unclear. The CDR3 has 15 amino acids. CDR1 is SGDLS and CDR2 is YYNGEE in the germline V gene. V was trimmed by 4 bases and J by 6 bases, leaving 16 bases between them. CDR3: CASSIQDTPDEKLFF. The CDR3 DNA is TGTGCCAGCAGCATACAAGACACGCCGGATGAAAAACTGTTTTTT.

This rearrangement joins TRBV7-2 to TRBJ2-7; 9 nucleotides align to TRBD2. The CDR3 is 18 amino acids. Trimming took 2 bases from V and 7 from J; bases not matched to a gene: 18. Per germline, CDR1 SGHTA and CDR2 FQGNSA. The CDR3 here is CASSLSSGAGGPVSEQYF. The CDR3 DNA reads TGTGCCAGCAGCTTATCTTCCGGCGCGGGGGGGCCTGTGAGTGAGCAGTACTTC.

J is TRBJ1-4 and V is TRBV24-1; no clear D. Trimming took off 2 bases at V and 3 bases at J, with 12 bases between the two ends. CDR1 KGHDR and CDR2 SFDVKD come from the germline V gene. CDR3 length equals 16 residues. In DNA form, the CDR3 reads TGTGCCACCAGTGATTATCTTATCCGGTCTAATGAAAAACTGTTTTTT. Residues: CATSDYLIRSNEKLFF.

The chain employs TRBV28 and TRBJ1-3; D may be TRBD1 (6 bases). The CDR3 totals 17 residues. Trimming left V 5 bases short and J 4 bases short, with 21 bases between. From germline, CDR1 is MDHEN and CDR2 SYDVKM. As DNA, the CDR3 is TGTGCCAGCAGTCCGGGGACAAGTGTTCTTATAGGAAACACCATATATTTT. Translation: CASSPGTSVLIGNTIYF.

The CDR3 coding sequence is TGTGCCAGCAGCGAACCGACTAGCGGGGGCGAAAAAGAGACCCAGTACTTC. Protein: CASSEPTSGGEKETQYF. This chain uses TRBV2 with TRBJ2-5, with TRBD2 matching 12 bases. With 6 bases clipped from V and 3 bases from J, the junction kept 11 bases outside the gene matches. The length of the CDR3 is 17 residues. Germline values: CDR1 SNHLY, CDR2 FYNNEI.

The rearrangement links TRBV25-1 to TRBJ1-4, with D possibly being TRBD1 (5 bases). V was pared by 1 base and J by 6 bases, with 12 bases between. Germline V CDR1 and CDR2: MGHDK, SYGVNS. This CDR3 comprises 15 residues. The CDR3 coding sequence is TGTGCCAGCAGTGAATCCCGGGGGTCGTATGAAAAACTGTTTTTT. Translating gives CASSESRGSYEKLFF.

The sample holds a few counts of this clone. CDR3 amino acids: CASSSHRGRIDEQYF. The DNA for the CDR3 is TGTGCCAGCAGCTCCCACAGGGGGCGAATAGACGAGCAGTACTTC. V usage is TRBV7-2 and J usage is TRBJ2-7; 9 bases agree with TRBD1. The CDR3 covers 15 residues. The V segment lost 4 bases and the J segment 5 bases; nucleotides outside the gene matches: 9. The germline V gene has CDR1 SGHTA and CDR2 FQGNSA.

A single count supports this clone. The chain has TRBV5-4 and TRBJ2-7, with D possibly TRBD2 on 6 matching bases. Germline V gene sequence: CDR1 SGHNT, CDR2 YYREEE (reference sequence). CDR3 length: 15 residues. V dropped 0 bases and J dropped 3 bases, with 13 bases sitting between them. The CDR3, as DNA: TGTGCCAGCAGCTTGGCGGCCGGGGGTAACTACGAGCAGTACTTC. It is translated as CASSLAAGGNYEQYF.

The chain combines TRBV7-2 with TRBJ2-2; TRBD2 aligns across 12 bases. V gave up 5 bases and J gave up 6 bases; unmatched junction bases: 4. The germline gives CDR1 SGHTA, CDR2 FQGNSA. This CDR3 is built from 15 residues. CDR3: CASSPRTSGAGELFF. The CDR3 region has the DNA TGTGCCAGCAGCCCGAGGACTAGCGGGGCCGGGGAGCTGTTTTTT.

The rearrangement joins TRBV2 to TRBJ1-4; D is uncertain. V lost 5 bases to trimming and J lost 0 bases, with 10 bases between them. CDR3 size: 15 residues. Germline V gene sequence: CDR1 SNHLY, CDR2 FYNNEI. The CDR3 coding sequence is TGTGCCAGCAGTATGTGGAGTCCAACTAATGAAAAACTGTTTTTT. Amino acids: CASSMWSPTNEKLFF.

This clone occurred a few times. The chain combines TRBV7-8 with TRBJ2-2; TRBD2 matches 10 bases. With 2 bases clipped from V and 2 bases from J, the junction kept 8 bases outside the gene matches. The CDR3 consists of 18 residues. Germline V gene lookup returns CDR1 SGHVS and CDR2 FQNEAQ. CDR3 nucleotides: TGTGCCAGCAGCTTAAAAATAGGACTAGCGGTTAACACCGGGGAGCTGTTTTTT. It is translated as CASSLKIGLAVNTGELFF.